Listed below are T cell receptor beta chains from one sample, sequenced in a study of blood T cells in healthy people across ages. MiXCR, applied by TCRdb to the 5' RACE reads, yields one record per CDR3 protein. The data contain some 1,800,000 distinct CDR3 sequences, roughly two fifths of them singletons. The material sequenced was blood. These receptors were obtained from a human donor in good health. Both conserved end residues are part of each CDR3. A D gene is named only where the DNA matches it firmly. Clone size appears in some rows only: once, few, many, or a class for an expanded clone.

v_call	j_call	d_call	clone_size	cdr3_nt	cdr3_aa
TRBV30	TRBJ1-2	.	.	TGTGCCTGGAGGGGCGGATCGGCCGGCGACTATGGCTACACCTTC	CAWRGGSAGDYGYTF
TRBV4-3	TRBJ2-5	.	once	TGCGCCAGCAGCCAAGGCGTGGGAAGGACAGCGGTCGACGAGCGGTACTTC	CASSQGVGRTAVDERYF
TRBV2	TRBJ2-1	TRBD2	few	TGTGCCAGCAGGGCTCTAGCGGGGGCCCTCTACAATGAGCAGTTCTTC	CASRALAGALYNEQFF
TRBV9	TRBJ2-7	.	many	TGTGCCAGCAGCGTAGCCTTAGGGCTAAACTACGAGCAGTACTTC	CASSVALGLNYEQYF
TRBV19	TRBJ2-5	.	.	TGTGCCAGTCGGGGGAAGGGGCAAGAGACCCAGTACTTC	CASRGKGQETQYF
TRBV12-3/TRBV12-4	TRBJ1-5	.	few	TGTGCCAGCAGTCCCGGGACACTCAGTAGCAATCAGCCCCAGCATTTT	CASSPGTLSSNQPQHF
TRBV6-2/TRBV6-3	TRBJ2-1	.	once	TGTGCCAGCAGTAGGGGTTCCTTATCCTACAATGAGCAGTTCTTC	CASSRGSLSYNEQFF
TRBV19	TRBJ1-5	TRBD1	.	TGTGCCAGTAGTTCCCGGGACAGGGGATCCAATCAGCCCCAGCATTTT	CASSSRDRGSNQPQHF
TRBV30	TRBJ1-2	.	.	TGTGCCTGGAGTGGCGGAAACTATGGCTACACCTTC	CAWSGGNYGYTF
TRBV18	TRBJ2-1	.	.	TGTGCCAGCTCATCCGGGTTAGATGGGGAAGAGCAGTTCTTC	CASSSGLDGEEQFF
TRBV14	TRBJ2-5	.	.	TGTGCCAGCAGCCAAGTGCGGACCCAAGAGACCCAGTACTTC	CASSQVRTQETQYF
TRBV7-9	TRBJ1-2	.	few	TGTGCCAGCACCGTAGGGGCGGCGGGGATTAACTATGGCTACACCTTC	CASTVGAAGINYGYTF
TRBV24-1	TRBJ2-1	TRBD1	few	TGTGCCACTGGCAAGGACAGGGGTACCTACAATGAGCAGTTCTTC	CATGKDRGTYNEQFF
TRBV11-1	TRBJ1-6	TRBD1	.	TGTGCCAGCAGCTTAGACGCACCAGGGGGTGGAAATTCACCCCTCCACTTT	CASSLDAPGGGNSPLHF
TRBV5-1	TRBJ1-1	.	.	TGCGCCAGCAGCTTGGAATCCGGGACACCGAACACTGAAGCTTTCTTT	CASSLESGTPNTEAFF
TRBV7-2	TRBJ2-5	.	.	TGTGCCAGCAGCTTAGGGACCAACCCCCGCAGGGAGACCCAGTACTTC	CASSLGTNPRRETQYF
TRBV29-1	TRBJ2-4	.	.	TGCAGCGCCGCACAGCGGCTAGCCAAAAACATTCACTACTTC	CSAAQRLAKNIHYF
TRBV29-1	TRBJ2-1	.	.	TGCAGCATGTCGATCGTAGGGGATGAGCAGTTCTTC	CSMSIVGDEQFF
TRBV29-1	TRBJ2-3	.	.	TGCAGCGTTGATGGGGGGGGGCACTCTAACACAGATACGCAGTATTTT	CSVDGGGHSNTDTQYF